This is a list of T cell receptor beta chains from one sample in a study of regulatory dendritic cells for organ transplantation. Profiled with immunoSEQ multiplex PCR; TCRdb holds only in-frame clones, not every one. This sample has more than 9,500 clones, with around nine tenths found just once. For these TCRs, the target antigens are not known. The specimen sequenced was naive CD8+ T cells from blood cultured with regulatory dendritic cells. These receptors were taken from a human donor in good health. CDR3s include the opening cysteine and the closing phenylalanine or tryptophan. The D gene is left open where the match is weak. Not all rows give a size; the values are once, few, many and, for expanded clones, a class.

>TRBV4-3|TRBJ2-7|NA|NA
CASSQDRAGVGEQYF
TGCGCCAGCAGCCAAGATCGGGCAGGGGTGGGCGAGCAGTACTTC
>TRBV6-6|TRBJ1-1|NA|NA
CASSWAGMNTEAFF
TGTGCCAGCAGTTGGGCAGGGATGAACACTGAAGCTTTCTTT
>TRBV7-9|TRBJ1-2|NA|few
CASSSQGGVYGYTF
TGTGCCAGCAGCTCCCAGGGAGGCGTCTATGGCTACACCTTC
>TRBV19|TRBJ2-7|NA|NA
CASSNGKYYEQYF
TGTGCCAGTAGCAACGGGAAGTACTACGAGCAGTACTTC
>TRBV27|TRBJ1-3|NA|few
CASSLSWGSGNTIYF
TGTGCCAGCAGTTTATCGTGGGGTTCTGGAAACACCATATATTTT
>TRBV7-8|TRBJ2-1|NA|NA
CASSLRGGSYNEQFF
TGTGCCAGCAGCTTAAGGGGGGGCTCCTACAATGAGCAGTTCTTC
>TRBV7-8|TRBJ2-5|NA|NA
CASSLGTLEETQYF
TGTGCCAGCAGCTTAGGAACCTTAGAAGAGACCCAGTACTTC
>TRBV7-8|TRBJ2-7|TRBD1|NA
CASSFTGGYEQYF
TGTGCCAGCAGCTTTACAGGGGGGTACGAGCAGTACTTC
>TRBV2|TRBJ1-3|NA|NA
CASSVEGSGNTIYF
TGTGCCAGCAGTGTGGAGGGTTCTGGAAACACCATATATTTT
>TRBV28|TRBJ2-7|TRBD1|NA
CASSLGTGAYEQYF
TGTGCCAGCAGTTTGGGGACAGGGGCCTACGAGCAGTACTTC
>TRBV5-1|TRBJ2-2|NA|once
CASSFRVTGELFF
TGCGCCAGCAGCTTCCGAGTGACCGGGGAGCTGTTTTTT
>TRBV9|TRBJ2-2|NA|NA
CASSVVSGELFF
TGTGCCAGCAGCGTAGTATCCGGGGAGCTGTTTTTT
>TRBV5-8|TRBJ1-5|NA|NA
CASSRGGGSNQPQHF
TGTGCCAGCAGCCGGGGTGGGGGTAGCAATCAGCCCCAGCATTTT
>TRBV7-9|TRBJ1-4|NA|NA
CASSLGVREKLFF
TGTGCCAGCAGCTTAGGGGTTAGGGAAAAACTGTTTTTT
>TRBV7-3|TRBJ2-1|NA|NA
CASSLNANEQFF
TGTGCCAGCAGCTTAAACGCCAATGAGCAGTTCTTC
>TRBV13|TRBJ1-6|NA|NA
CASSLGISGHNSPLHF
TGTGCCAGCAGCTTAGGCATTTCAGGCCATAATTCACCCCTCCACTTT
>TRBV6-1|TRBJ2-7|TRBD1|NA
CATRTGVFYEQYF
TGTGCCACCCGGACAGGGGTATTCTACGAGCAGTACTTC
>TRBV28|TRBJ2-3|TRBD2|NA
CASRFPSLAGSSTDTQYF
TGTGCCAGCAGATTCCCCTCCTTAGCGGGATCTAGCACAGATACGCAGTATTTT
>TRBV30|TRBJ2-3|NA|NA
CAWSSPYAVTDTQYF
TGTGCCTGGAGTTCTCCTTATGCTGTTACAGATACGCAGTATTTT
>TRBV10-1|TRBJ2-3|NA|NA
CASSETPLGRSGDTQYF
TGCGCCAGCAGTGAGACCCCCCTCGGGAGAAGTGGAGATACGCAGTATTTT
>TRBV4-1|TRBJ2-7|NA|NA
CASSQVGLYEQYF
TGCGCCAGCAGCCAAGTAGGGCTGTACGAGCAGTACTTC
>TRBV5-8|TRBJ1-1|NA|NA
CAIRAREAFF
TGTGCCATCCGGGCCAGGGAAGCTTTCTTT
>TRBV4-3|TRBJ2-7|NA|NA
CASSQGGILYEQYF
TGCGCCAGCAGCCAAGGGGGGATCCTATACGAGCAGTACTTC
>TRBV7-9|TRBJ2-7|NA|NA
CASSLGGPQNEQYF
TGTGCCAGCAGCCTAGGGGGGCCTCAGAACGAGCAGTACTTC
>TRBV9|TRBJ1-1|TRBD1|NA
CASSARTGLLGEAFF
TGTGCCAGCAGCGCCCGGACAGGGCTCTTAGGTGAAGCTTTCTTT
>TRBV6-5|TRBJ2-1|NA|NA
CASSYSGINEQFF
TGTGCCAGCAGTTACTCAGGGATCAATGAGCAGTTCTTC
>TRBV4-3|TRBJ1-4|NA|NA
CASSQVRHEAGVNEKLFF
TGCGCCAGCAGCCAAGTCAGACATGAGGCGGGGGTTAATGAAAAACTGTTTTTT
>TRBV9|TRBJ2-7|TRBD2|NA
CASSFAGDYEQYF
TGTGCCAGCAGCTTCGCGGGGGACTACGAGCAGTACTTC
>TRBV9|TRBJ2-7|NA|NA
CASSFGDSTYEQYF
TGTGCCAGCAGCTTTGGGGACTCCACCTACGAGCAGTACTTC
>TRBV6-5|TRBJ2-7|NA|NA
CASSPFGSYEQYF
TGTGCCAGCAGTCCCTTCGGGTCCTACGAGCAGTACTTC
>TRBV15|TRBJ1-5|TRBD1|NA
CATSRYRGSDQPQHF
TGTGCCACCAGCAGATACAGGGGTTCGGATCAGCCCCAGCATTTT
>TRBV4-3|TRBJ1-1|NA|NA
CASSQDYDDSGNTEAFF
TGCGCCAGCAGCCAAGACTACGATGACAGCGGAAACACTGAAGCTTTCTTT
>TRBV28|TRBJ2-3|NA|NA
CASSLTVRVDTQYF
TGTGCCAGCAGTTTAACGGTTCGGGTGGATACGCAGTATTTT
>TRBV30|TRBJ1-4|NA|NA
CAWRFGRTATNEKLFF
TGTGCCTGGAGGTTCGGGCGCACTGCAACTAATGAAAAACTGTTTTTT
>TRBV5-4|TRBJ1-2|TRBD1|NA
CASSPDRGPHYTF
TGTGCCAGCAGCCCGGACAGGGGGCCCCACTACACCTTC
>TRBV9|TRBJ2-6|NA|NA
CASSPPPGANVLTF
TGTGCCAGCAGCCCCCCGCCTGGGGCCAACGTCCTGACTTTC
>TRBV4-3|TRBJ1-5|NA|few
CASSQGLSKGQPQHF
TGCGCCAGCAGCCAAGGTCTTTCGAAAGGGCAGCCCCAGCATTTT
>TRBV7-9|TRBJ1-1|NA|NA
CASSSSWGNTEAFF
TGTGCCAGCAGCTCTTCTTGGGGGAACACTGAAGCTTTCTTT
>TRBV7-6|TRBJ2-4|NA|NA
CASSLEPWDIRRQYF
TGTGCCAGCAGCTTAGAACCTTGGGACATCCGACGACAGTACTTC
>TRBV6-6|TRBJ2-1|NA|once
CASSYSPLGDEQFF
TGTGCCAGCAGTTATTCACCCCTCGGGGATGAGCAGTTCTTC
>TRBV28|TRBJ2-7|TRBD2|NA
CASSPSGAYEQYF
TGTGCCAGCAGCCCTAGCGGCGCCTACGAGCAGTACTTC